This T cell receptor (beta chain) was profiled in a study of vaccination and CD4 T cells after COVID-19. Study information: There were six male and four female convalescents, and two of them were Hispanic. The authors exposed cells to overlapping spike peptides derived from SARS-CoV-2, HCoV-NL63, HCoV-OC43 and HCoV-229E.

The CDR3 has 20 residues. V trimming: 1 base; J trimming: 4 bases; junction bases outside the gene matches: 16. The germline V gene has CDR1 SGHTA and CDR2 FQGTGA. Sample treatment: roughly ten-day PBMC culture with coronavirus spike peptide pools or control peptides (ViraFEST assay). A word on this clonotype: Its antigen is unknown.

The Oncomine TCR Beta short-read assay was applied to DNA of cultured CD4+ T cells. Using its own MiXCR run on the PCR reads, TCRdb lists one record per CDR3 protein. The sample has about 12,000 distinct CDR3 sequences, roughly 44% seen once; the top ten hold around 22%. The starting material was cultured CD4+ T cells from blood, obtained after SARS-CoV-2 vaccination. The V gene is TRBV7-3, the J gene TRBJ2-1; 10 bases are a match to TRBD2. The receptor's source is a human donor with COVID-19. The CDR3, as DNA: TGTGCCAGCAGCTTAAGTGGGAGTAGCGGGGGGACGCGGACTTACAATGAGCAGTTCTTC. It codes for CASSLSGSSGGTRTYNEQFF.